This T cell receptor (beta chain) was sequenced during a study of prognosis after radiotherapy for stage I lung cancer. Multiplex PCR in two rounds served to amplify TCR beta CDR3 from genomic DNA. Initially, in first-round PCR, primers specific to each TRBV and TRBJ gene were used. There were universal primers used in the second PCR round. Via MiXCR, TCRdb re-called the multiplex PCR reads, giving one row per CDR3 protein. The sample lists approximately 30,000 distinct CDR3 sequences; around 30% were seen once. J was trimmed by 2 bases and V by 6 bases; bases with no gene match: 4. Germline assignment: CDR1 MNHNS and CDR2 SASEGT. The CDR3 runs 14 residues.

This sequence originates from a donor of 50 years or more with non-small cell lung cancer. The sequences come from PBMCs, collected before or after stereotactic body radiation therapy (not recorded which). The rearrangement links TRBV6-1 to TRBJ1-3; TRBD1 aligns across 7 bases. CDR3 in DNA: TGTGCCAGCAGGAAAGACAGGGCTGGAAACACCATATATTTT. It specifies CASRKDRAGNTIYF.